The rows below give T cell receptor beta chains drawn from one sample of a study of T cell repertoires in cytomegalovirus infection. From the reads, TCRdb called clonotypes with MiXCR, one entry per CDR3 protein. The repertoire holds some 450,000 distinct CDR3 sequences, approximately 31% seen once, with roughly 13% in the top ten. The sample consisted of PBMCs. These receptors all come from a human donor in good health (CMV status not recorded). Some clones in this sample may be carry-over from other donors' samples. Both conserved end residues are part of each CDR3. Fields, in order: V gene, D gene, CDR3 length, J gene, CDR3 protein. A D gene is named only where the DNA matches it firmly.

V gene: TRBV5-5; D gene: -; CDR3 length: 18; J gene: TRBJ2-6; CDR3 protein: CASSPSGGASSGANVLTF
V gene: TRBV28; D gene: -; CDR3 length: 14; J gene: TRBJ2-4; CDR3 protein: CASSVPGPPNIQYF
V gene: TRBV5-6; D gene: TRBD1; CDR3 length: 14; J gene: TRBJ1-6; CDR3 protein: CASSRGTGGSPLHF
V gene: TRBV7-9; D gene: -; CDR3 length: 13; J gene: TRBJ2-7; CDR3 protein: CASSKGTSYEQYF
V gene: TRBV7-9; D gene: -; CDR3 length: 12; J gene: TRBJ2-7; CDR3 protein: CASSLGEAREYF
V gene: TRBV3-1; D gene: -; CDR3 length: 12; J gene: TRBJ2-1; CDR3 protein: CASSQGGAPQFF
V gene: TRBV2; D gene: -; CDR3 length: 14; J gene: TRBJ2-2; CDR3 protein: CASRPFLNTGELFF
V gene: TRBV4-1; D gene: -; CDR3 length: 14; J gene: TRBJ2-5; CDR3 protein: CASSQVNTQETQYF
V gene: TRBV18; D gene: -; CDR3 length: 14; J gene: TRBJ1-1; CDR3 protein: CASSPTNPGQEAFF
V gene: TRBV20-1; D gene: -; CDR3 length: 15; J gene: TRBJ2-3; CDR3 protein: CSARDRLGGTDTQYF
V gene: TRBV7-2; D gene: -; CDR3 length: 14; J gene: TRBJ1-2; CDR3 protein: CATLKSEEGGGDTF
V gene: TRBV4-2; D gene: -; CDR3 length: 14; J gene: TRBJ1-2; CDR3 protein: CASSLQGQDYGYTF
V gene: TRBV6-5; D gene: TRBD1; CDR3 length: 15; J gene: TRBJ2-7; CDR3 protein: CASSYSRGPAYEQYF
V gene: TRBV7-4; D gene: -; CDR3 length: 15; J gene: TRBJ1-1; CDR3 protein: CASSLQPAMNTEAFF
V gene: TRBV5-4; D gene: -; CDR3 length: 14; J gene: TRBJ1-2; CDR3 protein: CASSLEVSGFGYTF
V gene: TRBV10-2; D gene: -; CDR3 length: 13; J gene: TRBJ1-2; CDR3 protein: CASTGQPIYGYTF
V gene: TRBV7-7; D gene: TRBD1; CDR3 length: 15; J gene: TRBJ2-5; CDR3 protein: CASSQGTGAQETQYF
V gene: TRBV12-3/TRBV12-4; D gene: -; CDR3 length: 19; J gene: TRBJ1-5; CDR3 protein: CASSLRPWTDEALNQPQHF
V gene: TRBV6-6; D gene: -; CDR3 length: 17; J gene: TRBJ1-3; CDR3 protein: CASSYSGGDSSGNTIYF
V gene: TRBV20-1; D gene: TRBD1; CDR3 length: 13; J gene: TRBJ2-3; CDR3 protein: CSARRDRADTQYF
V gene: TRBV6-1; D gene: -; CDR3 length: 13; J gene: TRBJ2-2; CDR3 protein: CASCDYNTGVLFF
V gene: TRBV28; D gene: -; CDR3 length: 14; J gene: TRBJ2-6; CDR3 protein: CASGWGPGANVLTF
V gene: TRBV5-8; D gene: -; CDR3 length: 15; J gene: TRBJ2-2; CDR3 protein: CASSLWGHHTGELFF
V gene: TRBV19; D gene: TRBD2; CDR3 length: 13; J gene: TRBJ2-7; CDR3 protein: CASSNWTSYEQYF
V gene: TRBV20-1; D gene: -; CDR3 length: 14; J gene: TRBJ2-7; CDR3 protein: CSAITYSGVYEQYF
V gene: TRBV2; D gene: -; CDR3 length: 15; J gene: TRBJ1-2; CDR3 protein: CASSEALRGGSDYTF
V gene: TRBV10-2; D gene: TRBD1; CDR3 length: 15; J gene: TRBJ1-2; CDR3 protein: CASSPSTGYNYGYTF
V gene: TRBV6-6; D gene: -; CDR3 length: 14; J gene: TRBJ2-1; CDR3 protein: CATSPVISYNEQFF
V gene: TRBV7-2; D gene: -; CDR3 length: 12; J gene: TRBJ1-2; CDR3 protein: CASSLADRGYTF
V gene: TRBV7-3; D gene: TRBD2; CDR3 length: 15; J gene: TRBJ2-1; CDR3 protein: CASSLGGGGANEQFF
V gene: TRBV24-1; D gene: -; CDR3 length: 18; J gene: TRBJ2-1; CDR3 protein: CATSDARPGHSSYNEQFF
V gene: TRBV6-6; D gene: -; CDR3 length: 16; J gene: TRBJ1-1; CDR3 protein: CASSYSIGRMGAEAFF
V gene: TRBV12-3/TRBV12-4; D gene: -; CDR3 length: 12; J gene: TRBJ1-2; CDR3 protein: CASSPEYYGYTF
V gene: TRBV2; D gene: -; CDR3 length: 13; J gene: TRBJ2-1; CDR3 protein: CASSEGGNNEQFF
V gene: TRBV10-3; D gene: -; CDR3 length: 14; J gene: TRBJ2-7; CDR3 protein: CAIREQDSSYEQYF
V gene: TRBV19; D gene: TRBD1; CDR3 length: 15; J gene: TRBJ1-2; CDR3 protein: CASSKTGTGVYGYTF
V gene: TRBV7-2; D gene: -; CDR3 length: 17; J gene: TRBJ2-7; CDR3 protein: CASSFLREITPVGEQYF
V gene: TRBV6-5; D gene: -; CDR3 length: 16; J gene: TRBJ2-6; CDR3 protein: CASSYSTGSGANVLTF
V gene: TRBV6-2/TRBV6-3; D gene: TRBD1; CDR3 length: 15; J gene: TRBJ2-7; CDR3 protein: CASRFGQASSYEQYF